This entry features one T cell receptor (beta chain) sequence. Generated by immunoSEQ multiplex PCR, the TCRdb table keeps only in-frame clones and is missing some. The sample has more than 9,500 clones, around 73% seen once; the top ten hold around a tenth. Germline V CDR1 and CDR2: SEHNR, FQNEAQ (reference sequence). V dropped 1 base and J dropped 7; count of bases not matched to a gene: 3. CDR3 length: 16 amino acids. The sample is drawn from a study of sequential checkpoint blockade in melanoma. Study-level background: First-line arms were nivolumab then ipilimumab, or the reverse, randomized 1:1. After both sequences, patients received maintenance nivolumab.

This sample's treatment: randomized to nivolumab then ipilimumab (arm A) or the reverse (arm B). No patient had prior DNA-damaging chemotherapy. From thawed PBMCs, live CD3+CD8+ cells negative for CD19 and CD56 were sorted. This sequence was found in a human donor with melanoma. This material consisted of CD8+ T cells sorted from blood (inferred from file names), taken from a patient given nivolumab and ipilimumab in sequence. The rearrangement joins TRBV7-9 to TRBJ2-1, with 14 positions matching TRBD2. CDR3 amino acids: CASSLGGLAGGNEQFF. CDR3 coding DNA: TGTGCCAGCAGCTTAGGAGGACTAGCGGGAGGTAATGAGCAGTTCTTC. Looking up the rest from reference TRBV7-9 and TRBJ2-1 gives the full variable domain: DTGVSQNPRHKITKRGQNVTFRCDPISEHNRLYWYRQTLGQGPEFLTYFQNEAQLEKSRLLSDRFSAERPKGSFSTLEIQRTEQGDSAMYLCASSLGGLAGGNEQFFGPGTRLTVL.